The 2 T cell receptor beta chains listed next were all sequenced from one sample in a study of T cells in women clearing cervical HPV infection. Profiled with immunoSEQ multiplex PCR; TCRdb holds only in-frame clones, not every one. This sample lists approximately 12,000 clones; its ten largest clones have 10%. Input material: blood buffy coat. Source of these receptors: a woman aged 18 to 69 with a cervical HPV16 infection that either progressed to CIN3+ or cleared (not recorded which).

This clone is classed as medium-sized by frequency. The observed sequence ends 3 residues before the CDR3 terminus, with the missing tail filled in from the germline J gene. V and J are TRBV15 and TRBJ1-4; D is ambiguous. V was pared by 5 bases and J by 0 bases, with 10 bases between. The CDR3 extends over 15 amino acids. From germline, CDR1 is LNHNV and CDR2 YYDKDF (reference sequence). CDR3 in amino acids: CATSARITTNEKLFF. The DNA read from the CDR3 is TGTGCCACCAGCGCCAGGATAACAACTAATGAAAAA.

As to this clone: With the read ending 3 residues before the CDR3 end, the germline J gene is used to fill in that end. The chain employs TRBV6-1 and TRBJ2-3, with 9 bases lining up with TRBD1. This CDR3 has 15 amino acids. Germline V gene sequence: CDR1 MNHNS, CDR2 SASEGT. The CDR3 DNA, read in part, is TGTGCCAGCAGTGAAGCGACAGGGGGGATTCAGCCG. Encoded protein: CASSEATGGIQP. The whole CDR3 reads CASSEATGGIQPQYF.